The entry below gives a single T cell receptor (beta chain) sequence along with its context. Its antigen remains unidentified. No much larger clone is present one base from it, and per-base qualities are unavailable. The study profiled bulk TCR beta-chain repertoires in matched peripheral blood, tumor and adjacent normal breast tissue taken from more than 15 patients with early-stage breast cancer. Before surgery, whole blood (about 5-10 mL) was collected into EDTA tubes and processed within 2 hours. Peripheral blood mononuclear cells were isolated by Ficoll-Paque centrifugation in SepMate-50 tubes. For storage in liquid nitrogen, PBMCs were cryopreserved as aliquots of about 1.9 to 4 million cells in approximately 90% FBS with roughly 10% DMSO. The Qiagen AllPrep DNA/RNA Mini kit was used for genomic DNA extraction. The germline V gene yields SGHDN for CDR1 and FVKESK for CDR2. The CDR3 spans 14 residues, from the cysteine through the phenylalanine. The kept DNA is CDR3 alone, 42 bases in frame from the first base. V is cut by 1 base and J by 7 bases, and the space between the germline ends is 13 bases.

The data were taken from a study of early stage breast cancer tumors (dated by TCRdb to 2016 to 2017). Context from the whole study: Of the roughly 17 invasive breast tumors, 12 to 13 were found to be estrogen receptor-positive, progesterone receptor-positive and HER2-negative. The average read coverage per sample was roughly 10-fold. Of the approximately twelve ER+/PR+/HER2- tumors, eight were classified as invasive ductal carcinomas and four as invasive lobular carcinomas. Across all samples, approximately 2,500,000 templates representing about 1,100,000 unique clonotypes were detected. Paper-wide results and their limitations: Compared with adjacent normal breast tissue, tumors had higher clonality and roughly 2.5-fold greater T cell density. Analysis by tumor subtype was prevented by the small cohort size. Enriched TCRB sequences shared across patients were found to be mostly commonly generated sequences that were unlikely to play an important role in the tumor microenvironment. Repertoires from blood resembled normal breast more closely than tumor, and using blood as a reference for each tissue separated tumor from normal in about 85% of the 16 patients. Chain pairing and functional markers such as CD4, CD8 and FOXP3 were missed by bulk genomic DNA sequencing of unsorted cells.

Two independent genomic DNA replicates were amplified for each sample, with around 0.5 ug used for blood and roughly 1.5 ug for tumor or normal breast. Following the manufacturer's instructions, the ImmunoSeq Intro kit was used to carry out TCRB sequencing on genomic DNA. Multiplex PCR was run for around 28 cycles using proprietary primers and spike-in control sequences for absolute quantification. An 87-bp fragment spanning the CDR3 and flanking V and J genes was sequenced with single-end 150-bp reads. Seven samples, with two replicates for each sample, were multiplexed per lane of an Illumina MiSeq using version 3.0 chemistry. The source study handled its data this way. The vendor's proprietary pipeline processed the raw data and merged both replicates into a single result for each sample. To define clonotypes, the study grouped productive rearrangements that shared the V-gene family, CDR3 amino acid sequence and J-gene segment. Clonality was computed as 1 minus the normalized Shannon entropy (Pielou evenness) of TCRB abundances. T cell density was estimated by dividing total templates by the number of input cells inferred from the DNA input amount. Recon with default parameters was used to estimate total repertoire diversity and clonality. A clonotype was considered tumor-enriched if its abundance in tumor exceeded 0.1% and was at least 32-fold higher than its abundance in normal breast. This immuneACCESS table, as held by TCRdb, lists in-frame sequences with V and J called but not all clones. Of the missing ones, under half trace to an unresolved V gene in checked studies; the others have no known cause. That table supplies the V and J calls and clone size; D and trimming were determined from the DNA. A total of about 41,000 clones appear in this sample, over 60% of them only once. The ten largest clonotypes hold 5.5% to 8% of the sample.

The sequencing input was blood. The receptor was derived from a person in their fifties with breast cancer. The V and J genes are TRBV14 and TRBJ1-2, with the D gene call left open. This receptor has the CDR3 CASSQGGPVRGYTF. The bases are TGTGCCAGCAGCCAAGGCGGTCCCGTTCGTGGCTACACCTTC.